This TCR beta chain was identified during a study of blood T cell repertoires in COVID-19. Turning to the study itself: T cells, B-cell-depleted T cells, or PBMCs supplied cDNA or gDNA.

In the source study's methods: Estimates of nucleated cell counts were drawn from the amplification of reference gene primers. The table came from immunoSEQ multiplex PCR; TCRdb's copy has only in-frame clones and leaves some out. V, J and clone size are those of that table, while D and trimming were read from the DNA. The sample holds roughly 95,000 clones, about four fifths seen once. CDR1 is MDHEN, CDR2 SYDVKM, per germline. The CDR3 totals 17 residues. V lost 2 bases, J lost 4 bases, and 19 bases lay in between. The chain joins TRBV28 to TRBJ2-3; tentative D call: TRBD2 (6 bases). The sequenced sample was peripheral blood. This TCR was recovered from a human donor in a cohort sampled during active COVID-19. CDR3 nucleotide sequence: TGTGCCAGCAGTTTAAAATCGTTCGTGGGAGGCCCAGATACGCAGTATTTT. Amino acids: CASSLKSFVGGPDTQYF.